The table lists the clone carrying this TCR beta chain with a count of one. Its antigen is currently unknown. This sample is drawn from a study of cytomegalovirus exposure and HLA in healthy donors. Overall study: Of over 350 genotyped donors, roughly 81% grouped in the Caucasian-associated ancestry cluster. Study-level points and caveats: Sequencing likely produced, as an artifact, a cluster of highly shared sequence variants.

PCR was performed using 60 Vbeta and 13 Jbeta primers. The repertoire was sequenced with immunoSEQ multiplex PCR; TCRdb's copy has only in-frame clones and lacks some. The sample consists of about 130,000 clones, approximately 82% of them appearing once. Per the germline V gene, CDR1 is LNHDA and CDR2 is SQIVND (reference sequence). V was pared by 7 bases and J by 4 bases, with 5 bases of the junction left unmatched. The CDR3 consists of 13 residues. The origin of this receptor is a woman aged 18-29 years in good health and CMV-seropositive. Sequenced material: PBMCs. The V gene is TRBV19, the J gene TRBJ1-2, with 8 positions matching TRBD1. The CDR3 region has the DNA TGTGCCAGTAACCCAGGGGGCTTCTATGGCTACACCTTC. Translating gives CASNPGGFYGYTF.